This T cell receptor (beta chain) is from a study of Ad26.COV2.S vaccination and SARS-CoV-2 variants (TCRdb year 2021). In terms of the full investigation: Vaccine-arm donors came from COV1001, a multicentre, randomized, double-blind, placebo-controlled phase I-IIa trial of Ad26.COV2.S in healthy adults. The TCR-sequenced set comprised approximately 32 samples: around 20 Ad26.COV2.S vaccine recipients, 5 placebo recipients and 8 SARS-CoV-2 convalescent individuals. Participants in the trial were split at random into five groups of five each, receiving low-dose or high-dose Ad26.COV2.S once or twice, or else placebo on both occasions. TCRbeta repertoire sequencing was used to assess the specificity and breadth of SARS-CoV-2-reactive T cell receptors after Ad26.COV2.S vaccination. Blinding of investigators to trial group allocation was maintained during experiments and outcome assessment. Ad26.COV2.S was given intramuscularly at 5x10^10 or 1x10^11 viral particles, as a single shot or as two shots 56 days apart.

The immunoSEQ Assay was the method used to sequence TCRbeta CDR3 regions. After extraction, genomic DNA underwent amplification by bias-controlled multiplex PCR, followed by high-throughput sequencing. The authors processed their data as follows. Collapsing and filtering of sequences were performed to quantify the absolute abundance of each unique TCRbeta CDR3 region. T cell fraction was estimated by normalizing TCRbeta template counts to usable DNA, which was measured by amplifying reference genes present in all nucleated cells. Repertoire TCRs were annotated as SARS-CoV-2-specific when V gene, CDR3 amino acid sequence and J gene were exactly matched to a known reactive TCR set. MIRA supplied the reference SARS-CoV-2 TCR set, which was filtered for enrichment in COVID-19-positive ImmuneCODE repertoires so that public or cross-reactive TCRs were removed. Using the MIRA antigens, annotated TCRs were further analysed by specific ORF or by position within an ORF. Breadth was defined as the number of annotated unique rearrangements divided by the total number of unique productive rearrangements, and depth was defined as the summed frequency of the annotated unique rearrangements. Group comparisons of TCR breadth used two-sided Wilcoxon rank-sum tests. What TCRdb holds here is the immuneACCESS table cut down to in-frame rearrangements. Part of the clones is not present; checked against another copy, under half of the missing clones reflect an unresolved V gene, and the others are unexplained. V and J calls and clone size come straight from that table; D and trimming were deduced from the DNA. The sample data list hundreds of thousands of clones, and more than 80% of these were observed just once. The ten largest clones capture about 1.5% of the sample.

In light of the paper, this sample's treatment or condition label describes: 15 to 20 received Ad26.COV2.S at low or high dose, single or two shots; about 5 received placebo; per-sample allocation not given. For vaccine and placebo recipients, repertoires were sequenced using samples collected on day 63 after the first injection. Between 29 July and 7 August 2020, Cohort 1b enrolled some 25 adults aged 18-55 years at one site in Boston, USA. Ad26.COV2.S consisted of a replication-incompetent adenovirus type 26 vector by which a prefusion-stabilized SARS-CoV-2 spike protein from the original Wuhan strain was expressed. Overall study outcomes, separate from this receptor: The authors noted that total T cell responses may have been underestimated by the TCR breadth and depth analyses. Comparable non-spike TCR breadth was observed between vaccine and placebo recipients, consistent with only spike being contained in the vaccine. Compared with placebo recipients, Ad26.COV2.S recipients showed higher spike-specific TCR breadth (P = 0.0014). After vaccination, substantial breadth of spike-specific CD8+ and CD4+ T cell responses was reported. Comparing responses between vaccine doses or regimens was not something the study was powered to do.

Notes on this clone: Its antigen is unknown. No base quality values were provided; no much bigger clone lies one nucleotide off.

V is shortened by 2 bases, J by 4 bases, and the region joining them spans 12 bases. The CDR3 covers 15 residues, taking in both the cysteine and the phenylalanine. Of all the DNA, just the CDR3 is kept, 45 bases in frame from base 1. As encoded in the germline V gene (reference sequence), CDR1 is LNHDA while CDR2 is SQIVND. This TCR derives from a person between 18 and 59 years old who received the Ad26.COV2.S COVID-19 vaccine or a placebo. Sequenced here: peripheral blood, sampled in a trial of Ad26.COV2.S vaccine versus placebo. The chain employs TRBV19 and TRBJ2-1; the D element might be TRBD1 or TRBD2, as each aligns at 6 bases. The sequence in DNA is TGTGCCAGTAGTATAACCGGGGGCGGATACAATGAGCAGTTCTTC. Translation gives CASSITGGGYNEQFF.